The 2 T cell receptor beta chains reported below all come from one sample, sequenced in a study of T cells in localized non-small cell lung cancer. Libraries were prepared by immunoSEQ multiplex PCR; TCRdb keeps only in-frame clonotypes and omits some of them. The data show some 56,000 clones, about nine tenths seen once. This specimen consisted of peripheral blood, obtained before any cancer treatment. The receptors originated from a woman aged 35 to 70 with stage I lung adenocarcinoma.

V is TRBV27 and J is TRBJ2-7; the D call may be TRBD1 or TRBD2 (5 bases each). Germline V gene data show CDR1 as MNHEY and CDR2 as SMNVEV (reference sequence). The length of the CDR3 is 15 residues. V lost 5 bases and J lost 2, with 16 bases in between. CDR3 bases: TGTGCCAGCAGTGACCACCGGGACCCCCCCTACGAGCAGTACTTC. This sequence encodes CASSDHRDPPYEQYF.

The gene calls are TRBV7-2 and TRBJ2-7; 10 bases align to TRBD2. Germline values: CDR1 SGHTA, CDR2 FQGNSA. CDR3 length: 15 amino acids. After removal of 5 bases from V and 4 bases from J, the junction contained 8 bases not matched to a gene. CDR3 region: CASSGGWTSGYEQYF. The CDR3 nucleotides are TGTGCCAGCAGCGGGGGATGGACTAGCGGATACGAGCAGTACTTC.